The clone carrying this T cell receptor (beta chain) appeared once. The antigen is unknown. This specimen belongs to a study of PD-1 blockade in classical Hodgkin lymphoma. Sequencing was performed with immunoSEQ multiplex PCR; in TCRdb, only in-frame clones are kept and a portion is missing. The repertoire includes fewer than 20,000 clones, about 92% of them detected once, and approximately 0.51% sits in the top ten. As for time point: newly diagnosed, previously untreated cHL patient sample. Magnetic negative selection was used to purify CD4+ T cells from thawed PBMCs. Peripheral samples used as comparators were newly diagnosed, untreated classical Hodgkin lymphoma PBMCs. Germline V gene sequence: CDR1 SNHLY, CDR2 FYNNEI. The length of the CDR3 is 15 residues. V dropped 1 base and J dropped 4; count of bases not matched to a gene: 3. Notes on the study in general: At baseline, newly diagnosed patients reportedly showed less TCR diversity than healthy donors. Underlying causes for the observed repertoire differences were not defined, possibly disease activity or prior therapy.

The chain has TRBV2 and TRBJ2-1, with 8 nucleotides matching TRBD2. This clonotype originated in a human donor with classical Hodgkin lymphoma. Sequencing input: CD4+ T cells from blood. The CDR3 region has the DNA TGTGCCAGCAGTGAAGTCAGCGGGAGTTACAATGAGCAGTTCTTC. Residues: CASSEVSGSYNEQFF. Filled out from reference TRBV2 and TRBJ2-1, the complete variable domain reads EPEVTQTPSHQVTQMGQEVILRCVPISNHLYFYWYRQILGQKVEFLVSFYNNEISEKSEIFDDQFSVERPDGSNFTLKIRSTKLEDSAMYFCASSEVSGSYNEQFFGPGTRLTVL.